This paragraph reports one TCR beta chain. Antigen: not known. The CDR3 consists of 12 residues. Trimming pared 11 bases from V and 3 bases from J, leaving 13 bases between. Per the germline V gene, CDR1 is MNHEY and CDR2 is SVGAGI. This sample was taken from a study of response to subunit inactivated influenza vaccine. Findings and caveats of the study: Each seasonal influenza vaccination recruits few new T cells, the authors suggested.

TCRdb passed the RT-PCR reads through MiXCR, listing each CDR3 protein once. The sample has 300,000 to 350,000 distinct CDR3 sequences, around a fifth seen once. This clonotype was sampled from a man in his fifties or sixties who received an inactivated influenza vaccine. The chain links TRBV6-5 to TRBJ1-1; TRBD1 might be the D (6 bases). Sequenced here: PBMCs from blood, sampled approximately 22 months after vaccination. The CDR3 here is CACTGSDTEAFF. CDR3 DNA sequence: TGTGCCTGCACAGGGTCGGACACTGAAGCTTTCTTT.